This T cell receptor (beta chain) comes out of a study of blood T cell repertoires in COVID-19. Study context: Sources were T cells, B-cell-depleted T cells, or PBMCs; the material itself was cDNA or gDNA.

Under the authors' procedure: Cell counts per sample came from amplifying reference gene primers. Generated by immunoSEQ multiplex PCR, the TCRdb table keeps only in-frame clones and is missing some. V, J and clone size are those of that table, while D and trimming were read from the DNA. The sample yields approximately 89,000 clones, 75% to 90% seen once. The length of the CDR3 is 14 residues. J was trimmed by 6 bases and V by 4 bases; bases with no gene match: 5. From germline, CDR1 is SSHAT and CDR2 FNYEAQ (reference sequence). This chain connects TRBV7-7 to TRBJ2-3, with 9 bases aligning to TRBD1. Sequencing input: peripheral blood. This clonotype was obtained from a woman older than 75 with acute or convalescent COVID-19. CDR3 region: CASSSGQGYDTQYF. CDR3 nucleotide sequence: TGTGCCAGCAGCTCGGGACAGGGATATGATACGCAGTATTTT.